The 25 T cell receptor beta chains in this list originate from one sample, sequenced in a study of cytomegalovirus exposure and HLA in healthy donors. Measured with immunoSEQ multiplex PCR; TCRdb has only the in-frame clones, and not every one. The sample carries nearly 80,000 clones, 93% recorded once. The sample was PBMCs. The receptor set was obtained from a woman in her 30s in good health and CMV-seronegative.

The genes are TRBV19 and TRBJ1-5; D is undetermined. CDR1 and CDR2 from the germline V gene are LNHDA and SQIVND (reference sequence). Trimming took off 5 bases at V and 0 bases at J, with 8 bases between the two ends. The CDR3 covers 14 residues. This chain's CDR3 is CASSLSGSNQPQHF. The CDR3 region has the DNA TGTGCCAGTAGTCTTTCGGGTAGCAATCAGCCCCAGCATTTT.

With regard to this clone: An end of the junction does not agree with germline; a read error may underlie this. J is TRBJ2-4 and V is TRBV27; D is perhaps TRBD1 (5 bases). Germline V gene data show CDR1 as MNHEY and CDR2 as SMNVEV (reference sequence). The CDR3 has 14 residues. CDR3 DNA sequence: TGTGCCAGCAGTCCCCCCGGACACAGGTTCGGCCGTTTCTTC. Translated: CASSPPGHRFGRFF.

DNA for the CDR3: TGTGCCAGCAGCTCCCGCCGCGGGGCTTCCTACAATGAGCAGTTCTTC. This gives the protein CASSSRRGASYNEQFF. The chain couples TRBV7-3 to TRBJ2-1; weak D call: TRBD2 (6 bases). The V end was cut by 4 bases, the J end by 1 base, with 14 bases between. The CDR3 has 16 residues. Germline lookup yields CDR1 SGHTA and CDR2 FQGTGA.

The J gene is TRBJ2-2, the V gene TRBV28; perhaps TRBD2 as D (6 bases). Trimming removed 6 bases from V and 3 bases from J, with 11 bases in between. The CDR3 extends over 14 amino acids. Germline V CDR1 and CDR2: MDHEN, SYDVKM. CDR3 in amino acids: CASRAWRDTGELFF. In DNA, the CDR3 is TGTGCCAGCAGGGCCTGGAGGGACACCGGGGAGCTGTTTTTT.

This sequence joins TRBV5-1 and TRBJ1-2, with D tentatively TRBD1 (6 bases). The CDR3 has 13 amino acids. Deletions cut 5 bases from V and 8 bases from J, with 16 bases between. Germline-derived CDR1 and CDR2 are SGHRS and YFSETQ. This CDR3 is CASRPQGNGGYTF. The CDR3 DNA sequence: TGCGCCAGCAGGCCACAGGGAAATGGGGGCTACACCTTC.

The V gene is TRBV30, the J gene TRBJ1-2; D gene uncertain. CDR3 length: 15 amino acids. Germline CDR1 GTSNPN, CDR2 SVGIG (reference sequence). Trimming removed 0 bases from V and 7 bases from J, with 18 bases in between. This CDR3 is CAWSVRNSLNGGYTF. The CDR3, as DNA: TGTGCCTGGAGTGTACGGAACAGCTTGAACGGTGGCTACACCTTC.

The CDR3 nucleotides read TGTGCCAGCAGGGGGGGATACAGGGGCGCTTACAATGAGCAGTTCTTC. It translates to CASRGGYRGAYNEQFF. This sequence joins TRBV6-4 and TRBJ2-1; a weak D match, TRBD1 (7 bases). The germline V gene encodes CDR1 MRHNA and CDR2 SNTAGT. Trimming left V 6 bases short and J 4 bases short, with 19 bases between. The CDR3 spans 16 residues.

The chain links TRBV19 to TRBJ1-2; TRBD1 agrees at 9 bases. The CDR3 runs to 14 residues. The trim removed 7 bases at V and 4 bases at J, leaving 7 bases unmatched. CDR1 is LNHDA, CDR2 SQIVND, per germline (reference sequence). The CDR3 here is CASTSWTGVYGYTF. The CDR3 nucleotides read TGTGCCAGTACCTCGTGGACAGGGGTCTATGGCTACACCTTC.

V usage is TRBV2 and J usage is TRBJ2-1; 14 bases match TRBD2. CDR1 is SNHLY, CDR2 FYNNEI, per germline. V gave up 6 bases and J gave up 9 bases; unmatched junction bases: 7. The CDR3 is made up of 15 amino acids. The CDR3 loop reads CASSRLAGGPSEQFF. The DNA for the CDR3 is TGTGCCAGCAGCCGACTAGCGGGAGGGCCTAGTGAGCAGTTCTTC. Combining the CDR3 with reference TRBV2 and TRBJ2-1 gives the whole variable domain EPEVTQTPSHQVTQMGQEVILRCVPISNHLYFYWYRQILGQKVEFLVSFYNNEISEKSEIFDDQFSVERPDGSNFTLKIRSTKLEDSAMYFCASSRLAGGPSEQFFGPGTRLTVL.

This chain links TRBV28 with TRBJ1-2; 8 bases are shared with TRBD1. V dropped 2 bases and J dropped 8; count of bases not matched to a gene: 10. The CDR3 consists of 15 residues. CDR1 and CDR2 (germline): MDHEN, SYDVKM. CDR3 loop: CASSLGVRGLRGYTF. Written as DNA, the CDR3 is TGTGCCAGCAGTTTAGGGGTCAGGGGGCTAAGGGGCTACACCTTC.

Here the CDR3 reads CASTSRDRFFAPRMNTEAFF. Here the CDR3 DNA reads TGTGCCAGTACCTCCCGGGACAGGTTTTTTGCCCCAAGGATGAACACTGAAGCTTTCTTT. The chain carries TRBV19 and TRBJ1-1; 8 bases match TRBD1. Germline CDR1 is LNHDA and CDR2 is SQIVND (reference sequence). CDR3 size: 20 residues. The junction had 22 bases not matched to a gene; V was cut back by 7 bases and J by 0 bases.

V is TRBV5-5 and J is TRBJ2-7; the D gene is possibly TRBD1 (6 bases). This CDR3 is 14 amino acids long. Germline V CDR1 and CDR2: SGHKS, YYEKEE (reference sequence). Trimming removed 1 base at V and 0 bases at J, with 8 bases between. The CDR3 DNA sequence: TGTGCCAGCAGCTTGATGGGGGCCTCCTACGAGCAGTACTTC. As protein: CASSLMGASYEQYF.

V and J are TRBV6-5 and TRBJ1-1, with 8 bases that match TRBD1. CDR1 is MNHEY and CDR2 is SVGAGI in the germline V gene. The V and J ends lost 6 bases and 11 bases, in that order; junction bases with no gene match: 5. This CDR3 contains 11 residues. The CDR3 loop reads CASSPGGAAFF. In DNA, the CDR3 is TGTGCCAGCAGCCCAGGGGGCGCGGCTTTCTTT.

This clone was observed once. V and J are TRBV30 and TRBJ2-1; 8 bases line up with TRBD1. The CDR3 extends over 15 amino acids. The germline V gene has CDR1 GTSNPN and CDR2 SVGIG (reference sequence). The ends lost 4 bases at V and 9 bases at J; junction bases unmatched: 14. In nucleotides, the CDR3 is TGTGCCTGGATGGGCCAACAGGGGGGTCATACTGAGCAGTTCTTC. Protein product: CAWMGQQGGHTEQFF. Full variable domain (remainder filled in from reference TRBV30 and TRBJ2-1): SQTIHQWPATLVQPVGSPLSLECTVEGTSNPNLYWYRQAAGRGLQLLFYSVGIGQISSEVPQNLSASRPQDRQFILSSKKLLLSDSGFYLCAWMGQQGGHTEQFFGPGTRLTVL.

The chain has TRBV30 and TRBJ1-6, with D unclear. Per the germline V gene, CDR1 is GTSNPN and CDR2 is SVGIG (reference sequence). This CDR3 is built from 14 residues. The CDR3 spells CASSRWRDNSPLHF. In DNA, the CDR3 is TGTGCATCTTCGCGATGGAGGGATAATTCACCCCTCCACTTT.

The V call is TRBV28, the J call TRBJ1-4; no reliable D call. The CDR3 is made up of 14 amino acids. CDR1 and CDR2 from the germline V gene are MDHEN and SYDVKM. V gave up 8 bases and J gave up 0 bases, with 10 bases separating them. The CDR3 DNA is TGTGCCAGCGGCCTTTCTGCAACTAATGAAAAACTGTTTTTT. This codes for CASGLSATNEKLFF.

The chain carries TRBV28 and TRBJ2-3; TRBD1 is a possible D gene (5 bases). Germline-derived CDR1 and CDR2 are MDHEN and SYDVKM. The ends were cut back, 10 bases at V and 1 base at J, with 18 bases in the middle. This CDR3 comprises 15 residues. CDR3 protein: CATLTTGRGTDTQYF. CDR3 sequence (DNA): TGTGCCACCCTAACTACCGGCAGGGGCACAGATACGCAGTATTTT.

The CDR3: CAISDGTGRTDTQYF. CDR3 nucleotide sequence: TGTGCCATCAGTGATGGAACAGGTCGCACAGATACGCAGTATTTT. The genes are TRBV10-3 and TRBJ2-3, with TRBD1 as a possible D gene (5 bases). This CDR3 has 15 residues. Trimming took 3 bases from V and 1 from J, leaving 11 bases between them. CDR1 ENHRY and CDR2 SYGVKD come from the germline V gene.

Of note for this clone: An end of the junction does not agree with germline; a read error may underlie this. The CDR3 region has the DNA TGTGCCAGCAGTGAAGCTAGCGGGGGGGCAGATACGCAGTATTTT. This gives the protein CASSEASGGADTQYF. The chain uses TRBV10-3 and TRBJ2-3, with TRBD2 identical over 12 bases. Germline V gene sequence: CDR1 ENHRY, CDR2 SYGVKD. The length of the CDR3 is 15 residues.

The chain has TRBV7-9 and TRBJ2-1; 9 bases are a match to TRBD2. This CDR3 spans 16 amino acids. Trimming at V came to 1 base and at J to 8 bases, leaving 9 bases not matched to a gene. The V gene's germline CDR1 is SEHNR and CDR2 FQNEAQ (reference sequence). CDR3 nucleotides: TGTGCCAGCAGCTTAGGTAGCGGGAGTGGAATGTATGAGCAGTTCTTC. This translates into CASSLGSGSGMYEQFF.

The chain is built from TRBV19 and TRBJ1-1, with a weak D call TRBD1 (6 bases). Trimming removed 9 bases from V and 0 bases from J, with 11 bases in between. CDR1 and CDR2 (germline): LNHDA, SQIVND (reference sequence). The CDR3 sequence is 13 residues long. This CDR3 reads CASSTGMNTEAFF. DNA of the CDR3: TGTGCCAGCAGCACAGGGATGAACACTGAAGCTTTCTTT.

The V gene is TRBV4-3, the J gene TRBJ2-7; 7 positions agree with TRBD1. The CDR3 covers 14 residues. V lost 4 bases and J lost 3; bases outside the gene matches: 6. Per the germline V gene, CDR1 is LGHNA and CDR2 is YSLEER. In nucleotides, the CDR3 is TGCGCCAGCAGCCCTCCGGGACAGAGCTACGAGCAGTACTTC. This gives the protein CASSPPGQSYEQYF.

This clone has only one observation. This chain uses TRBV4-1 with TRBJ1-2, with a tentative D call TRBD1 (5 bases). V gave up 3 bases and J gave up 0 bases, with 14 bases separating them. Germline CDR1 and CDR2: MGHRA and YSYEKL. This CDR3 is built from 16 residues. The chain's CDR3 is CASSQPGTQTNYGYTF. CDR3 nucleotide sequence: TGCGCCAGCAGCCAGCCGGGGACTCAGACTAACTATGGCTACACCTTC.

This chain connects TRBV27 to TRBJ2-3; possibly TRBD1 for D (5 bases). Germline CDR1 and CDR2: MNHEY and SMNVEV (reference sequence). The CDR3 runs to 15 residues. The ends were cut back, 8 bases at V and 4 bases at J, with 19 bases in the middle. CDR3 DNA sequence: TGTGCCAGCTCCAAGACAGCGCTGGTCCCAGATACGCAGTATTTT. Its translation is CASSKTALVPDTQYF.

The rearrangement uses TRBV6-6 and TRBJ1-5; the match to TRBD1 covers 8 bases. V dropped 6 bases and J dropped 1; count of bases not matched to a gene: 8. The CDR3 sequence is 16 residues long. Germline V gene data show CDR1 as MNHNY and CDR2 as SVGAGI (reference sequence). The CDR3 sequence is CASRDRAKRSNQPQHF. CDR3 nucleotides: TGTGCCAGCAGGGACAGGGCCAAACGGAGCAATCAGCCCCAGCATTTT.